Shown below are 32 T cell receptor beta chains from a single sample sequenced in a study of T cell changes during pregnancy in multiple sclerosis. Method: immunoSEQ multiplex PCR; TCRdb's copy keeps in-frame clones and lacks some. The sample gives about 57,000 clones, less than 90% of which show up once; about 0.4% is in the top ten. The sample was CD4+ T cells from peripheral blood mononuclear cells, taken in the third trimester of pregnancy. The receptors were sampled from a female donor with multiple sclerosis, enrolled in a pregnancy study.

Comment on this clone: The identical CDR3 is also encoded by other nucleotide sequences in the sample. This chain uses TRBV5-1 with TRBJ1-1; possible D gene TRBD1, 5 bases. The CDR3 covers 14 residues. V was cut by 0 bases and J by 4 bases, with 10 bases left in between. Germline V gene lookup returns CDR1 SGHRS and CDR2 YFSETQ. The CDR3 nucleotides are TGCGCCAGCAGCTTGGGGCAGGGTGGCACTGAAGCTTTCTTT. Its protein is CASSLGQGGTEAFF.

This chain links TRBV2 with TRBJ1-2; TRBD1 might be the D (5 bases). Germline-derived CDR1 and CDR2 are SNHLY and FYNNEI. The CDR3 extends over 16 amino acids. V was shortened by 6 bases and J by 5 bases, with 22 bases between the two germline ends. CDR3 loop: CASRERPGGKGYGYTF. Here the CDR3 DNA reads TGTGCCAGCAGGGAAAGACCGGGGGGAAAGGGATATGGCTACACCTTC.

V usage is TRBV5-8 and J usage is TRBJ2-3, with D possibly matching TRBD2 (7 bases). Germline lookup yields CDR1 SGHTS and CDR2 YDEGEE. The V end lost 0 bases, the J end lost 4 bases, and 12 bases lay between the germline ends. The CDR3 extends over 15 amino acids. The CDR3 is CASSLAGGLADTQYF. Here the CDR3 DNA reads TGTGCCAGCAGCTTGGCGGGGGGCCTGGCAGATACGCAGTATTTT.

V gene TRBV9 combines with J gene TRBJ2-7; D is perhaps TRBD1 (5 bases). The germline gives CDR1 SGDLS, CDR2 YYNGEE. The CDR3 runs 14 residues. V was cut by 3 bases and J by 0 bases, with 10 bases left in between. CDR3 amino acids: CASSAGYPSYEQYF. The CDR3 bases are TGTGCCAGCAGCGCAGGGTACCCCTCCTACGAGCAGTACTTC.

The chain employs TRBV2 and TRBJ1-2, with D hard to call. Per the germline V gene, CDR1 is SNHLY and CDR2 is FYNNEI. The V end was cut by 4 bases, the J end by 4 bases, with 13 bases between. CDR3 length: 14 amino acids. DNA of the CDR3: TGTGCCAGCAGTGGCCTGGCTGGGCCCTATGGCTACACCTTC. Protein: CASSGLAGPYGYTF.

The chain links TRBV5-1 to TRBJ2-7; D not certain. Germline V gene lookup returns CDR1 SGHRS and CDR2 YFSETQ. Trimming cost V 1 base and J 6 bases, with 11 bases left between them. This CDR3 comprises 13 residues. The CDR3 protein is CASSLSWQSEQYF. The DNA for the CDR3 is TGCGCCAGCAGCTTGTCCTGGCAGTCCGAGCAGTACTTC.

The chain couples TRBV6-1 to TRBJ2-7, with 7 bases aligning to TRBD1. In germline, CDR1 is MNHNS, CDR2 SASEGT. J lost 7 bases, V lost 4 bases, and 13 bases had no gene match. CDR3 length equals 15 residues. CDR3 in DNA: TGTGCCAGCAGTGGTTCCGGGACAGTGGTTGGGGAGCAGTACTTC. Amino acids: CASSGSGTVVGEQYF.

The V and J genes are TRBV5-1 and TRBJ2-7; 7 bases fit TRBD2. Germline CDR1 reads SGHRS; CDR2 reads YFSETQ. J lost 2 bases, V lost 6 bases, and 8 bases had no gene match. The CDR3 loop spans 14 amino acids. The CDR3, as DNA: TGCGCCAGCACCAGTCGGGGGGACGCCTACGAGCAGTACTTC. This codes for CASTSRGDAYEQYF.

Only a few counts were recorded for this clone. The chain joins TRBV25-1 to TRBJ1-1; D is undetermined. The V end lost 3 bases, the J end lost 1 base, and 6 bases lay between the germline ends. The germline V gene encodes CDR1 MGHDK and CDR2 SYGVNS. The CDR3 sequence is 13 residues long. CDR3 bases: TGTGCCAGCAGTGACAGGCCGAACACTGAAGCTTTCTTT. This encodes CASSDRPNTEAFF.

The rearrangement uses TRBV2 and TRBJ1-1, with 12 bases aligning to TRBD1. Trimming at V came to 6 bases and at J to 1 base, leaving 3 bases not matched to a gene. The CDR3 loop spans 15 amino acids. Germline values: CDR1 SNHLY, CDR2 FYNNEI. DNA of the CDR3: TGTGCCAGCAGGCCGGGACAGGGGGCGAACACTGAAGCTTTCTTT. Translated: CASRPGQGANTEAFF.

This clone was picked up a small number of times. J is TRBJ1-1 and V is TRBV7-8; D might be TRBD1 (5 bases). V was clipped by 5 bases and J by 9 bases, with 16 bases between them. From germline, CDR1 is SGHVS and CDR2 FQNEAQ. There are 13 residues in the CDR3. The CDR3 region has the DNA TGTGCCAGCAGCCCCCTCGTGGGACTGAAAGCTTTCTTT. Protein product: CASSPLVGLKAFF.

The chain uses TRBV6-6 and TRBJ1-2; 7 nucleotides align to TRBD1. J was trimmed by 3 bases and V by 6 bases; bases with no gene match: 1. Germline CDR1 MNHNY, CDR2 SVGAGI (reference sequence). The CDR3 runs to 12 residues. The DNA for the CDR3 is TGTGCCAGCAGCGACAGGGACTATGGCTACACCTTC. Translated, it gives CASSDRDYGYTF.

DNA of the CDR3: TGTGCCAGCAGCTTGGGAAACAGGGGTGACGTAACCGGGGAGCTGTTTTTT. It yields the protein CASSLGNRGDVTGELFF. The rearrangement uses TRBV5-4 and TRBJ2-2; 7 bases agree with TRBD1. J was trimmed by 5 bases and V by 0 bases; bases with no gene match: 10. Germline V gene sequence: CDR1 SGHNT, CDR2 YYREEE (reference sequence). This CDR3 is built from 17 residues.

This chain connects TRBV7-9 to TRBJ2-7, with 8 nucleotides matching TRBD1. The CDR3 sequence is 13 residues long. Germline V gives CDR1 SEHNR, CDR2 FQNEAQ (reference sequence). V shed 2 bases, J shed 6 bases, and the junction held 3 bases outside the gene matches. CDR3 DNA sequence: TGTGCCAGCAGCTTACAGGGGGCGGGCGAGCAGTACTTC. Amino acids: CASSLQGAGEQYF.

This chain connects TRBV19 to TRBJ2-3; TRBD2 aligns across 9 bases. This CDR3 has 16 residues. V lost 7 bases to trimming and J lost 4 bases; unmatched junction nucleotides: 12. Germline lookup yields CDR1 LNHDA and CDR2 SQIVND (reference sequence). In DNA, the CDR3 is TGTGCCAGTAACCCGTGGGCTGCGGGAGGGGCAGATACGCAGTATTTT. Its translation is CASNPWAAGGADTQYF.

This rearrangement joins TRBV18 to TRBJ2-3, with D possibly being TRBD1 (5 bases). V was cut by 8 bases and J by 4 bases, with 13 bases left in between. Germline V CDR1 and CDR2: KGHSH, LQKENI. The CDR3 totals 13 residues. CDR3 amino acids: CASAHMGPDTQYF. In nucleotides, the CDR3 is TGTGCCAGCGCCCATATGGGGCCAGATACGCAGTATTTT. Based on the CDR3 plus reference TRBV18 and TRBJ2-3, the full variable domain is NAGVMQNPRHLVRRRGQEARLRCSPMKGHSHVYWYRQLPEEGLKFMVYLQKENIIDESGMPKERFSAEFPKEGPSILRIQQVVRGDSAAYFCASAHMGPDTQYFGPGTRLTVL.

The genes are TRBV4-3 and TRBJ2-7; TRBD2 might be the D (5 bases). The CDR3 has 15 residues. Per the germline V gene, CDR1 is LGHNA and CDR2 is YSLEER. V lost 0 bases and J lost 2, with 11 bases in between. CDR3 in amino acids: CASSQEVGLTYEQYF. Written as DNA, the CDR3 is TGCGCCAGCAGCCAAGAAGTAGGACTGACCTACGAGCAGTACTTC.

This clone appeared a single time. The rearrangement uses TRBV25-1 and TRBJ1-4; TRBD1 is a possible D gene (5 bases). The V gene lost 3 bases and the J gene lost 6 bases, with 11 bases spanning the gap. The germline V gene encodes CDR1 MGHDK and CDR2 SYGVNS. The CDR3 spans 14 residues. The CDR3 nucleotides read TGTGCCAGCAGTGATGGAGTGGGGCATGAAAAACTGTTTTTT. Its protein product is CASSDGVGHEKLFF.

The rearrangement links TRBV7-3 to TRBJ2-7; weak D call: TRBD2 (7 bases). The CDR3 totals 16 residues. V dropped 1 base and J dropped 2 bases, with 15 bases sitting between them. Germline assignment: CDR1 SGHTA and CDR2 FQGTGA. The DNA for the CDR3 is TGTGCCAGCAGCTTAAAGGGGGGGCGCGAGACCTACGAGCAGTACTTC. Residues: CASSLKGGRETYEQYF.

This clone has a handful of counts. The V gene is TRBV21-1, the J gene TRBJ2-2; TRBD1 was called by the table and not checked on the DNA. TRBV21-1 is marked as a pseudogene. The CDR3 spans 18 residues. CDR3 loop: CASSKPLRGQGRTGELFF. The CDR3 nucleotides are TGTGCCAGCAGCAAACCCCTCCGCGGACAGGGGCGCACCGGGGAGCTGTTTTTT.

CDR3 protein: CASSLYGPTSGGNTGELFF. The CDR3, as DNA: TGCGCCAGCAGCTTGTACGGGCCGACTAGCGGGGGGAACACCGGGGAGCTGTTTTTT. The chain has TRBV5-1 and TRBJ2-2, with 12 bases fitting TRBD2. The germline gives CDR1 SGHRS, CDR2 YFSETQ. The V and J ends lost 1 base and 1 base, in that order; junction bases with no gene match: 8. The CDR3 covers 19 residues.

This chain uses TRBV9 with TRBJ1-6; D is unresolved. The V gene's germline CDR1 is SGDLS and CDR2 YYNGEE. Trimming took off 0 bases at V and 11 bases at J, with 9 bases between the two ends. The CDR3 covers 13 residues. The chain's CDR3 is CASSVGGETPLHF. The CDR3 nucleotides are TGTGCCAGCAGCGTAGGAGGTGAGACACCCCTCCACTTT.

CDR3 in amino acids: CASRKTSGGWDTQYF. The CDR3 region has the DNA TGTGCCAGCAGAAAGACTAGCGGGGGGTGGGATACGCAGTATTTT. The chain joins TRBV27 to TRBJ2-3; TRBD2 aligns across 13 bases. J was trimmed by 6 bases and V by 6 bases; bases with no gene match: 6. CDR1 is MNHEY and CDR2 is SMNVEV in the germline V gene (reference sequence). The CDR3 runs 15 residues.

The chain links TRBV10-3 to TRBJ2-3; the match to TRBD2 covers 7 bases. This CDR3 spans 20 amino acids. J lost 0 bases, V lost 4 bases, and 19 bases had no gene match. Germline assignment: CDR1 ENHRY and CDR2 SYGVKD. The CDR3 is CAISGFKEAGMGASTDTQYF. CDR3 DNA: TGTGCCATCAGTGGGTTCAAAGAAGCGGGGATGGGCGCAAGCACAGATACGCAGTATTTT.

The V call is TRBV5-1, the J call TRBJ2-7; 9 nucleotides line up with TRBD1. This CDR3 contains 17 residues. The V segment lost 0 bases and the J segment 2 bases; nucleotides outside the gene matches: 9. CDR1 is SGHRS and CDR2 is YFSETQ in the germline V gene. Written as DNA, the CDR3 is TGCGCCAGCAGCTTGGATCGGATGGGACAGGGAGCCTACGAGCAGTACTTC. This gives the protein CASSLDRMGQGAYEQYF.

The rearrangement links TRBV19 to TRBJ1-4; no clear D. Trimming removed 5 bases from V and 5 bases from J, with 15 bases in between. In germline, CDR1 is LNHDA, CDR2 SQIVND (reference sequence). CDR3 size: 15 residues. CDR3 sequence: CASSPGVGPNEKLFF. Written as DNA, the CDR3 is TGTGCCAGTAGTCCCGGGGTAGGTCCGAATGAAAAACTGTTTTTT.

The gene calls are TRBV2 and TRBJ1-2; a weak D match, TRBD1 (6 bases). Germline-derived CDR1 and CDR2 are SNHLY and FYNNEI. This CDR3 has 16 amino acids. V lost 7 bases to trimming and J lost 4 bases, with 22 bases between them. The chain's CDR3 is CASTSDRAVLGYGYTF. The CDR3 DNA reads TGTGCCAGCACTTCGGACAGAGCCGTTCTGGGCTATGGCTACACCTTC.

This chain joins TRBV4-2 and TRBJ1-2, with D possibly being TRBD1 (5 bases). CDR3 length: 13 residues. The V gene's germline CDR1 is LGHNA and CDR2 YNFKEQ. The V gene lost 4 bases and the J gene lost 7 bases, with 13 bases spanning the gap. The CDR3 DNA follows: TGTGCCAGCAGCCCCAGGACATTGTTTGGCTACACCTTC. Translated: CASSPRTLFGYTF.

The V and J genes are TRBV5-4 and TRBJ2-3; no clear D. CDR1 is SGHNT, CDR2 YYREEE, per germline (reference sequence). Deletions cut 3 bases from V and 0 bases from J, with 14 bases between. The CDR3 runs 16 residues. The CDR3 protein is CASSSPGKSSTDTQYF. The CDR3 nucleotides are TGTGCCAGCAGCTCACCGGGTAAATCTAGCACAGATACGCAGTATTTT. Based on the CDR3 plus reference TRBV5-4 and TRBJ2-3, the full variable domain is ETGVTQSPTHLIKTRGQQVTLRCSSQSGHNTVSWYQQALGQGPQFIFQYYREEENGRGNFPPRFSGLQFPNYSSELNVNALELDDSALYLCASSSPGKSSTDTQYFGPGTRLTVL.

This rearrangement joins TRBV7-9 to TRBJ1-5; 9 bases are a match to TRBD1. The junction had 5 bases not matched to a gene; V was cut back by 5 bases and J by 3 bases. CDR1 is SEHNR, CDR2 FQNEAQ, per germline (reference sequence). The CDR3 extends over 15 amino acids. Written as DNA, the CDR3 is TGTGCCAGCAGCCTAGGACAGGGGAACAATCAGCCCCAGCATTTT. Its translation: CASSLGQGNNQPQHF.

This chain connects TRBV7-2 to TRBJ1-3; tentatively, D is TRBD1 (5 bases). V lost 3 bases to trimming and J lost 4 bases, with 7 bases between them. This CDR3 spans 13 amino acids. Germline V gene data show CDR1 as SGHTA and CDR2 as FQGNSA. In DNA, the CDR3 is TGTGCCAGCAGCTTCGGGGGAGGAAACACCATATATTTT. Translated, it gives CASSFGGGNTIYF. Filled out from reference TRBV7-2 and TRBJ1-3, the complete variable domain reads GAGVSQSPSNKVTEKGKDVELRCDPISGHTALYWYRQSLGQGLEFLIYFQGNSAPDKSGLPSDRFSAERTGGSVSTLTIQRTQQEDSAVYLCASSFGGGNTIYFGEGSWLTVV.

This clone was observed a single time. The chain employs TRBV10-3 and TRBJ1-1, with 7 bases lining up with TRBD1. In germline, CDR1 is ENHRY, CDR2 SYGVKD. V was pared by 10 bases and J by 3 bases, with 8 bases of the junction left unmatched. The CDR3 extends over 13 amino acids. Here the CDR3 reads CATRGGLHTEAFF. CDR3 DNA: TGTGCCACCAGGGGGGGTTTACACACTGAAGCTTTCTTT.